Below are 20 T cell receptor beta chains sequenced from a single sample in a study of glioma-infiltrating T cells after dendritic cell vaccination. As to time point: after dendritic cell vaccination, including at tumor progression/relapse. Clones were sequenced by immunoSEQ multiplex PCR, and TCRdb holds only the in-frame ones, with some missing. The sample contains roughly 60,000 clones, roughly 80% of which appear only once. The source was blood, collected after dendritic cell vaccination. The receptors here all came from a human donor with glioblastoma.

The chain links TRBV7-2 to TRBJ2-3; the D gene is possibly TRBD2 (5 bases). The CDR3 extends over 15 amino acids. Germline CDR1 reads SGHTA; CDR2 reads FQGNSA. Trimming took off 3 bases at V and 5 bases at J, with 15 bases between the two ends. The CDR3 coding sequence is TGTGCCAGCAGCTTGGGCCCCGGGGTAAAAGATACGCAGTATTTT. Protein product: CASSLGPGVKDTQYF. Drawing the rest from reference TRBV7-2 and TRBJ2-3, the complete variable domain is GAGVSQSPSNKVTEKGKDVELRCDPISGHTALYWYRQSLGQGLEFLIYFQGNSAPDKSGLPSDRFSAERTGGSVSTLTIQRTQQEDSAVYLCASSLGPGVKDTQYFGPGTRLTVL.

This clone was seen only a few times. This chain connects TRBV6-1 to TRBJ1-1; a weak D match, TRBD1 (5 bases). Trimming shortened V by 2 bases and J by 1 base, and 11 bases separated the two germline ends. Per the germline V gene, CDR1 is MNHNS and CDR2 is SASEGT. This CDR3 has 15 amino acids. The CDR3 loop is CASSETGGGNTEAFF. The CDR3 region has the DNA TGTGCCAGCAGTGAAACCGGGGGTGGGAACACTGAAGCTTTCTTT.

The V call is TRBV7-8, the J call TRBJ1-5; D gene unclear. With 1 base removed from V and 1 base from J, the gap between germline ends came to 14 bases. The CDR3 length is 17 residues. Germline assignment: CDR1 SGHVS and CDR2 FQNEAQ. The CDR3, as DNA: TGTGCCAGCAGCTTAGGACGGGTAATTCGGAGCAATCAGCCCCAGCATTTT. Encoded protein: CASSLGRVIRSNQPQHF.

The chain recombines TRBV27 with TRBJ2-3, with D perhaps matching TRBD2 (5 bases). CDR3 length: 13 residues. Germline values: CDR1 MNHEY, CDR2 SMNVEV (reference sequence). V was trimmed by 6 bases and J by 6 bases, leaving 13 bases between them. The CDR3 here is CASRRASSDTQYF. CDR3 bases: TGTGCCAGCAGGAGGGCTTCTTCTGATACGCAGTATTTT.

V is TRBV5-1 and J is TRBJ2-7; perhaps TRBD1 as D (5 bases). The CDR3 sequence is 15 residues long. Germline V gene lookup returns CDR1 SGHRS and CDR2 YFSETQ. The V and J ends lost 2 bases and 3 bases respectively, with 15 bases between them. The CDR3 sequence is CASSFSPQRGYEQYF. As DNA, the CDR3 is TGCGCCAGCAGCTTTTCCCCACAAAGGGGCTACGAGCAGTACTTC.

This chain links TRBV2 with TRBJ2-5, with a weak D call TRBD2 (5 bases). Germline V CDR1 and CDR2: SNHLY, FYNNEI. The CDR3 is 13 amino acids. V dropped 7 bases and J dropped 0 bases, with 9 bases sitting between them. In DNA, the CDR3 is TGTGCCAGCACGCGACTAAACCAAGAGACCCAGTACTTC. Protein product: CASTRLNQETQYF.

This clone was picked up one time. The gene calls are TRBV6-6 and TRBJ2-7, with TRBD1 matching 11 bases. This CDR3 has 14 residues. Germline CDR1 and CDR2: MNHNY and SVGAGI (reference sequence). V lost 6 bases and J lost 0; bases outside the gene matches: 1. CDR3 coding DNA: TGTGCCAGCAGGGGACAGGGGGACTCCTACGAGCAGTACTTC. Protein: CASRGQGDSYEQYF.

The rearrangement links TRBV7-8 to TRBJ2-7; 9 bases are a match to TRBD1. With 3 bases clipped from V and 5 bases from J, the junction kept 5 bases outside the gene matches. The CDR3 extends over 14 amino acids. Germline CDR1 is SGHVS and CDR2 is FQNEAQ. In nucleotides, the CDR3 is TGTGCCAGCAGCTTCGACAGGGGGGGACACGAGCAGTACTTC. Translating it yields CASSFDRGGHEQYF.

V gene TRBV19 combines with J gene TRBJ1-5; D is ambiguous. CDR3 length equals 13 residues. Germline-derived CDR1 and CDR2 are LNHDA and SQIVND (reference sequence). V was pared by 1 base and J by 7 bases, with 8 bases between. The CDR3 protein is CASSIGGGQPQHF. As DNA, the CDR3 is TGTGCCAGTAGTATAGGGGGAGGGCAGCCCCAGCATTTT.

The chain uses TRBV7-9 and TRBJ1-1; D possibly corresponds to TRBD1 (6 bases). Germline CDR1 and CDR2: SEHNR and FQNEAQ (reference sequence). This CDR3 comprises 15 residues. Trimming removed 5 bases at V and 1 base at J, with 14 bases between. The CDR3 region is CASSPPGGWNTEAFF. CDR3 DNA: TGTGCCAGCAGCCCCCCGGGGGGCTGGAACACTGAAGCTTTCTTT.

The chain combines TRBV7-9 with TRBJ2-3; D is perhaps TRBD1 (6 bases). The V and J ends lost 2 bases and 0 bases respectively, with 21 bases between them. From germline, CDR1 is SEHNR and CDR2 FQNEAQ (reference sequence). The CDR3 totals 19 residues. CDR3 loop: CASSLSWVQGYGSTDTQYF. CDR3 DNA sequence: TGTGCCAGCAGCTTAAGTTGGGTACAGGGTTATGGTAGCACAGATACGCAGTATTTT.

The chain uses TRBV14 and TRBJ1-1; the D is unclear. The V gene lost 4 bases and the J gene lost 6 bases, with 12 bases spanning the gap. The V gene's germline CDR1 is SGHDN and CDR2 FVKESK. There are 13 residues in the CDR3. CDR3 in amino acids: CASSRGDKAEAFF. The CDR3 coding sequence is TGTGCCAGCAGCCGCGGCGATAAAGCTGAAGCTTTCTTT.

V is TRBV5-6 and J is TRBJ2-1, with D perhaps matching TRBD2 (5 bases). Trimming left V 1 base short and J 8 bases short, with 13 bases between. The CDR3 covers 14 residues. Germline lookup yields CDR1 SGHDT and CDR2 YYEEEE. For the CDR3, the DNA is TGTGCCAGCAGCTTGTTAGGAGGAGTACATGAGCAGTTCTTC. This encodes CASSLLGGVHEQFF. The entire variable domain, with the rest obtained from reference TRBV5-6 and TRBJ2-1, is as follows: DAGVTQSPTHLIKTRGQQVTLRCSPKSGHDTVSWYQQALGQGPQFIFQYYEEEERQRGNFPDRFSGHQFPNYSSELNVNALLLGDSALYLCASSLLGGVHEQFFGPGTRLTVL.

V and J are TRBV5-6 and TRBJ2-2; 10 bases are a match to TRBD1. Trimming cost V 6 bases and J 5 bases; bases outside gene matches: 7. Germline CDR1 and CDR2: SGHDT and YYEEEE. CDR3 length: 15 residues. For the CDR3, the DNA is TGTGCCAGCACCCCCGGGACAGGGGATACCGGGGAGCTGTTTTTT. Encoded protein: CASTPGTGDTGELFF. Filled out from reference TRBV5-6 and TRBJ2-2, the complete variable domain reads DAGVTQSPTHLIKTRGQQVTLRCSPKSGHDTVSWYQQALGQGPQFIFQYYEEEERQRGNFPDRFSGHQFPNYSSELNVNALLLGDSALYLCASTPGTGDTGELFFGEGSRLTVL.

CDR3 bases: TGTGCCAGCTCACCAACAACAGGGACCTCTGGAAACACCATATATTTT. It encodes CASSPTTGTSGNTIYF. The J gene is TRBJ1-3, the V gene TRBV18; tentative D call: TRBD1 (6 bases). The CDR3 covers 16 residues. Trimming left V 2 bases short and J 0 bases short, with 11 bases between. Germline V gene data show CDR1 as KGHSH and CDR2 as LQKENI.

The table lists this clone with a few counts. The chain employs TRBV19 and TRBJ1-5, with D tentatively TRBD1 (6 bases). CDR3 length: 14 amino acids. The germline V and J ends were trimmed by 3 bases and 1 base, with 7 bases remaining between them. Germline CDR1 reads LNHDA; CDR2 reads SQIVND (reference sequence). The CDR3 is CASSIGQSNQPQHF. CDR3 DNA: TGTGCCAGTAGTATCGGACAGAGCAATCAGCCCCAGCATTTT. Variable domain in full (rest from reference TRBV19 and TRBJ1-5): DGGITQSPKYLFRKEGQNVTLSCEQNLNHDAMYWYRQDPGQGLRLIYYSQIVNDFQKGDIAEGYSVSREKKESFPLTVTSAQKNPTAFYLCASSIGQSNQPQHFGDGTRLSIL.

This chain joins TRBV2 and TRBJ1-2, with 9 bases aligning to TRBD1. CDR3 length equals 14 residues. V dropped 7 bases and J dropped 5; count of bases not matched to a gene: 8. Germline CDR1 reads SNHLY; CDR2 reads FYNNEI. In DNA, the CDR3 is TGTGCCAGCACCGTGGGACAGGGCGTTTATGGCTACACCTTC. Translated, it gives CASTVGQGVYGYTF.

CDR3 in amino acids: CASSLKGTDTQYF. The CDR3 DNA reads TGTGCCAGCAGCTTAAAGGGGACAGATACGCAGTATTTT. The chain has TRBV7-9 and TRBJ2-3, with D maybe TRBD1 (5 bases). This CDR3 is built from 13 residues. The V gene lost 2 bases and the J gene lost 3 bases, with 6 bases spanning the gap. Germline V gene lookup returns CDR1 SEHNR and CDR2 FQNEAQ (reference sequence).

V usage is TRBV30 and J usage is TRBJ1-1; 7 positions agree with TRBD1. The CDR3 runs 14 residues. J lost 3 bases, V lost 4 bases, and 8 bases had no gene match. Germline V gene lookup returns CDR1 GTSNPN and CDR2 SVGIG (reference sequence). The CDR3 bases are TGTGCCTGGACTATCGGACAGGTCGACACTGAAGCTTTCTTT. Its translation: CAWTIGQVDTEAFF.

This clone was observed a few times. This chain links TRBV9 with TRBJ2-7; D is unresolved. Germline V lookup: CDR1 SGDLS, CDR2 YYNGEE. This CDR3 region has 13 residues. Trimming pared 0 bases from V and 3 bases from J, leaving 7 bases between. CDR3 residues: CASSVGDGYEQYF. DNA for the CDR3: TGTGCCAGCAGCGTAGGCGATGGCTACGAGCAGTACTTC.